Described below is a single T cell receptor (beta chain) sequence and its context. Its specificity is not known. This entry comes from a study of cytomegalovirus exposure and HLA in healthy donors. Study summary: Researchers previously reported finding roughly 120 million unique TCR beta sequences from about 170 million T cells. General study findings and limits: The likely explanation for a cluster of highly shared sequence variants was sequencing artifact.

Donors were nominally healthy when sampled, though unrecorded immune exposures were likely. The germline gives CDR1 KGHSH, CDR2 LQKENI. The CDR3 is 14 residues long. V was cut by 6 bases and J by 4 bases, with 15 bases left in between. The PCR used 60 Vbeta and 13 Jbeta primers. Sequencing used immunoSEQ multiplex PCR; TCRdb keeps in-frame clones, though not all of them. The data show 150,000 to 200,000 clones, with roughly 80% seen just once and roughly 1.9% held by the top ten. The chain couples TRBV18 to TRBJ1-1; D call uncertain. This clonotype was obtained from a female donor in good health and CMV-seronegative. The sequencing sample was made of PBMCs. The CDR3 DNA follows: TGTGCCAGCTCGTCGGTAGCGTTGGGCACTGAAGCTTTCTTT. This encodes CASSSVALGTEAFF. Based on the CDR3 plus reference TRBV18 and TRBJ1-1, the full variable domain is NAGVMQNPRHLVRRRGQEARLRCSPMKGHSHVYWYRQLPEEGLKFMVYLQKENIIDESGMPKERFSAEFPKEGPSILRIQQVVRGDSAAYFCASSSVALGTEAFFGQGTRLTVV.